A single sample is the source of the 23 T cell receptor beta chains below, sequenced in a study of blood T cell repertoires in COVID-19. Produced via immunoSEQ multiplex PCR; TCRdb's table is partial and in-frame only. In the table there are approximately 71,000 clones, around three quarters of which are singletons. The sample taken for sequencing was peripheral blood. The origin of the receptors is a man in his fifties or sixties with active or convalescent COVID-19.

The chain couples TRBV5-6 to TRBJ1-6; D perhaps matches TRBD1 (5 bases). The CDR3 contains 13 residues. Germline assignment: CDR1 SGHDT and CDR2 YYEEEE. Between the trimmed V and J ends, which lost 3 bases and 10 bases, there was a span of 11 bases. The CDR3, as DNA: TGTGCCAGCAGCTCCAGGGTTTTCTCACCCCTCCACTTT. It specifies CASSSRVFSPLHF.

This chain links TRBV5-1 with TRBJ2-6; no firm D call. The ends were cut back, 1 base at V and 1 base at J, with 9 bases in the middle. The CDR3 is 16 residues long. Germline CDR1 is SGHRS and CDR2 is YFSETQ. The CDR3 spells CASSLRFTSGANVLTF. For the CDR3, the DNA is TGCGCCAGCAGCTTGAGATTTACTTCTGGGGCCAACGTCCTGACTTTC.

This clone was seen only a few times. The rearrangement uses TRBV7-8 and TRBJ1-1; D gene unclear. Per the germline V gene, CDR1 is SGHVS and CDR2 is FQNEAQ. Trimming left V 1 base short and J 1 base short, with 13 bases between. CDR3 length: 16 residues. The CDR3 here is CASSLEEQTWNTEAFF. CDR3 nucleotide sequence: TGTGCCAGCAGCTTAGAGGAACAGACCTGGAACACTGAAGCTTTCTTT. The full variable domain, completed using reference TRBV7-8 and TRBJ1-1, is GAGVSQSPRYKVAKRGQDVALRCDPISGHVSLFWYQQALGQGPEFLTYFQNEAQLDKSGLPSDRFFAERPEGSVSTLKIQRTQQEDSAVYLCASSLEEQTWNTEAFFGQGTRLTVV.

J is TRBJ1-4 and V is TRBV5-6; 10 positions match TRBD1. J gave up 3 bases and V 4 bases, and 6 bases lay outside the gene matches. Germline CDR1 and CDR2: SGHDT and YYEEEE. The CDR3 is made up of 16 amino acids. CDR3 amino acids: CASSRGGQGANEKLFF. The CDR3 coding sequence is TGTGCCAGCAGCCGTGGCGGACAGGGGGCTAATGAAAAACTGTTTTTT. Drawing the rest from reference TRBV5-6 and TRBJ1-4, the complete variable domain is DAGVTQSPTHLIKTRGQQVTLRCSPKSGHDTVSWYQQALGQGPQFIFQYYEEEERQRGNFPDRFSGHQFPNYSSELNVNALLLGDSALYLCASSRGGQGANEKLFFGSGTQLSVL.

The rearrangement links TRBV6-2 or TRBV6-3 to TRBJ1-1, with a tentative D call TRBD1 (5 bases). The CDR3 length is 14 residues. Trimming cost V 2 bases and J 1 base, with 8 bases left between them. CDR1 and CDR2 (germline): MNHEY, SVGEGT. CDR3 region: CASSYTQGNTEAFF. The CDR3, as DNA: TGTGCCAGCAGTTACACCCAGGGGAACACTGAAGCTTTCTTT.

The rearrangement joins TRBV15 to TRBJ1-3; TRBD1 matches 9 bases. The CDR3 contains 16 residues. The germline gives CDR1 LNHNV, CDR2 YYDKDF (reference sequence). The V segment lost 5 bases and the J segment 4 bases; nucleotides outside the gene matches: 9. Written as DNA, the CDR3 is TGTGCCACCAGCCCCGCCGGGGACAGGGTGGGAAACACCATATATTTT. Translated, it gives CATSPAGDRVGNTIYF. The variable domain in full, completed from reference TRBV15 and TRBJ1-3, reads DAMVIQNPRYQVTQFGKPVTLSCSQTLNHNVMYWYQQKSSQAPKLLFHYYDKDFNNEADTPDNFQSRRPNTSFCFLDIRSPGLGDTAMYLCATSPAGDRVGNTIYFGEGSWLTVV.

The chain is built from TRBV12-3 or TRBV12-4 and TRBJ2-5; D perhaps matches TRBD2 (6 bases). V was trimmed by 3 bases and J by 4 bases, leaving 9 bases between them. This CDR3 comprises 13 residues. The CDR3 bases are TGTGCCAGCAGTTTTTTGGGGGGAGAGACCCAGTACTTC. As protein: CASSFLGGETQYF.

The rearrangement uses TRBV4-1 and TRBJ1-5; the D gene is possibly TRBD1 (5 bases). Trimming cost V 6 bases and J 6 bases, with 15 bases left between them. CDR1 is MGHRA and CDR2 is YSYEKL in the germline V gene. The CDR3 has 14 amino acids. The DNA of the CDR3 is TGCGCCAGCAGTTGGGACTTCGTCGGTCAGCCCCAGCATTTT. Protein sequence: CASSWDFVGQPQHF.

V gene TRBV12-3 or TRBV12-4 combines with J gene TRBJ1-3, with no clear D. V gave up 2 bases and J gave up 5 bases, with 7 bases separating them. The CDR3 consists of 13 residues. This CDR3 is CASSLSPRNTIYF. In DNA form, the CDR3 reads TGTGCCAGCAGTTTATCCCCAAGAAACACCATATATTTT.

This chain uses TRBV18 with TRBJ2-2; perhaps TRBD2 as D (5 bases). Germline lookup yields CDR1 KGHSH and CDR2 LQKENI. The CDR3 sequence is 16 residues long. Trimming pared 3 bases from V and 1 base from J, leaving 12 bases between. Written as DNA, the CDR3 is TGTGCCAGCTCACCGGGAAGGGCGGGGAACACCGGGGAGCTGTTTTTT. This codes for CASSPGRAGNTGELFF.

The chain has TRBV29-1 and TRBJ2-7, with no clear D. In germline, CDR1 is SQVTM, CDR2 ANQGSEA. The CDR3 length is 12 residues. V was shortened by 3 bases and J by 0 bases, with 6 bases between the two germline ends. CDR3 sequence reads: CSVEISSYEQYF. CDR3 DNA: TGCAGCGTTGAGATTAGCTCCTACGAGCAGTACTTC.

The rearrangement uses TRBV9 and TRBJ1-1; tentatively, D is TRBD1 (5 bases). Germline V gene sequence: CDR1 SGDLS, CDR2 YYNGEE. Trimming removed 7 bases at V and 1 base at J, with 14 bases between. The CDR3 has 14 residues. CDR3 sequence: CASGGEGKNTEAFF. Here the CDR3 DNA reads TGTGCCAGCGGAGGGGAGGGCAAGAACACTGAAGCTTTCTTT.

The chain couples TRBV29-1 to TRBJ2-3; 9 bases fit TRBD2. Per germline, CDR1 SQVTM and CDR2 ANQGSEA. This CDR3 is 12 amino acids long. V dropped 4 bases and J dropped 7; count of bases not matched to a gene: 3. CDR3 residues: CSVASGGYTQYF. The CDR3 DNA is TGCAGCGTTGCGAGCGGGGGGTATACGCAGTATTTT.

The chain has TRBV2 and TRBJ2-1; D is uncertain. Trimming stripped 6 bases from V and 0 bases from J, with 12 bases between. From germline, CDR1 is SNHLY and CDR2 FYNNEI. CDR3 size: 15 residues. CDR3 loop: CASSLEVTSYNEQFF. The CDR3 bases are TGTGCCAGCAGCTTAGAGGTGACCTCCTACAATGAGCAGTTCTTC.

The chain has TRBV9 and TRBJ2-3; D is unclear. The germline CDR1 and CDR2 sequences are SGDLS and YYNGEE. V was shortened by 0 bases and J by 4 bases, with 9 bases between the two germline ends. The CDR3 consists of 14 residues. CDR3 DNA: TGTGCCAGCAGCGTAGCTACGCCCGCAGATACGCAGTATTTT. Translated: CASSVATPADTQYF. The variable domain in full, with the rest retrieved from reference TRBV9 and TRBJ2-3, is DSGVTQTPKHLITATGQRVTLRCSPRSGDLSVYWYQQSLDQGLQFLIQYYNGEERAKGNILERFSAQQFPDLHSELNLSSLELGDSALYFCASSVATPADTQYFGPGTRLTVL.

This clone came up once. The rearrangement links TRBV30 to TRBJ1-2, with TRBD1 as a possible D gene (5 bases). Looked up from germline, CDR1 is GTSNPN and CDR2 is SVGIG (reference sequence). V gave up 0 bases and J gave up 8 bases, with 10 bases separating them. The CDR3 length is 12 residues. The CDR3 region has the DNA TGTGCCTGGAGTGTGGGGCTGACCGGCTACACCTTC. This gives the protein CAWSVGLTGYTF. Combining the CDR3 with reference TRBV30 and TRBJ1-2 gives the whole variable domain SQTIHQWPATLVQPVGSPLSLECTVEGTSNPNLYWYRQAAGRGLQLLFYSVGIGQISSEVPQNLSASRPQDRQFILSSKKLLLSDSGFYLCAWSVGLTGYTFGSGTRLTVV.

This chain joins TRBV12-2 and TRBJ1-6; TRBD1, the table's D call, was not compared with the DNA. TRBV12-2 has pseudogene status. This CDR3 comprises 15 residues. The DNA of the CDR3 is TGTGCAAGTCGCGACAGACTTGTTTTAGATTCACCCCTCCACTTT. Its protein product is CASRDRLVLDSPLHF.

The chain has TRBV4-2 and TRBJ2-1, with TRBD2 matching over 10 bases. Germline V gene data show CDR1 as LGHNA and CDR2 as YNFKEQ. The CDR3 spans 18 residues. The V gene end was trimmed by 0 bases and the J gene end by 5 bases; junction bases not matched to a gene: 10. This CDR3 is CASSQDRSGGAEDNEQFF. For the CDR3, the DNA is TGTGCCAGCAGCCAAGATCGAAGCGGGGGGGCGGAGGACAATGAGCAGTTCTTC.

This clone was seen a single time. The chain carries TRBV6-5 and TRBJ1-2, with 8 positions matching TRBD1. The CDR3 length is 15 residues. The germline CDR1 and CDR2 sequences are MNHEY and SVGAGI. J lost 3 bases, V lost 6 bases, and 9 bases had no gene match. As DNA, the CDR3 is TGTGCCAGCAGGCGTACCGGGACAGGTGACTATGGCTACACCTTC. Its protein is CASRRTGTGDYGYTF.

This chain links TRBV25-1 with TRBJ2-5; TRBD1 agrees at 12 bases. Germline V gene data show CDR1 as MGHDK and CDR2 as SYGVNS. There are 18 residues in the CDR3. The J segment lost 5 bases and the V segment lost 4 bases, leaving 14 bases of the junction unmatched. The CDR3 loop is CASSGRDRGLLLTETQYF. Written as DNA, the CDR3 is TGTGCCAGCAGTGGGAGGGACAGGGGGCTTCTTTTAACGGAGACCCAGTACTTC.

CDR3 residues: CAISDPGHKLFF. CDR3 coding DNA: TGTGCCATCAGTGATCCGGGACATAAACTGTTTTTT. This chain uses TRBV10-3 with TRBJ1-4; maybe TRBD1 (6 bases). This CDR3 is built from 12 residues. Germline CDR1 reads ENHRY; CDR2 reads SYGVKD. Deletions cut 3 bases from V and 11 bases from J, with 10 bases between.

The J gene is TRBJ2-5, the V gene TRBV5-5; TRBD1 agrees at 7 bases. Germline CDR1 and CDR2: SGHKS and YYEKEE (reference sequence). The CDR3 sequence is 16 residues long. V was clipped by 1 base and J by 4 bases; unmatched bases: 10. The CDR3 nucleotides read TGTGCCAGCAGCTTGTACGGGGACAGCGGAAGAGAGACCCAGTACTTC. It is translated as CASSLYGDSGRETQYF. The full variable domain, rest sourced from reference TRBV5-5 and TRBJ2-5, is DAGVTQSPTHLIKTRGQQVTLRCSPISGHKSVSWYQQVLGQGPQFIFQYYEKEERGRGNFPDRFSARQFPNYSSELNVNALLLGDSALYLCASSLYGDSGRETQYFGPGTRLLVL.

The CDR3 DNA is TGTGCCAGTAGTATAGCAGCTAGCAACTACAATGAGCAGTTCTTC. Translating it yields CASSIAASNYNEQFF. The chain is built from TRBV19 and TRBJ2-1; the D gene is possibly TRBD2 (5 bases). Germline V lookup: CDR1 LNHDA, CDR2 SQIVND (reference sequence). CDR3 size: 15 residues. The V end lost 1 base, the J end lost 3 bases, and 10 bases lay between the germline ends.